This T cell receptor (beta chain) was captured in a study of blood T cell repertoires in COVID-19. The wider study: The analysed material was cDNA or gDNA that came from T cells, B-cell-depleted T cells, or PBMCs.

TCRdb's table, derived via immunoSEQ multiplex PCR, lists solely in-frame clones and lacks some. The sample contains about 74,000 clones, 78% of which appear only once. Germline V gene sequence: CDR1 LNHDA, CDR2 SQIVND (reference sequence). This CDR3 region has 16 residues. Trimming left V 3 bases short and J 0 bases short, with 12 bases between. The sequence derives from a human donor in a cohort sampled during active COVID-19. This chain links TRBV19 with TRBJ1-5, with D unresolved. The source material was peripheral blood. The CDR3 bases are TGTGCCAGTAGTATTTTCGGGTCTTATAGCAATCAGCCCCAGCATTTT. Amino acid sequence: CASSIFGSYSNQPQHF.